What follows are 2 T cell receptor beta chains derived from one specimen sequenced in a study of T cell changes during pregnancy in multiple sclerosis. Measured with immunoSEQ multiplex PCR; TCRdb has only the in-frame clones, and not every one. The table shows some 38,000 clones, with roughly 90% occurring only once. Sequenced here: CD4+ T cells from peripheral blood mononuclear cells, sampled in the second trimester of pregnancy. These receptor sequences come from a female donor with multiple sclerosis, enrolled in a pregnancy study.

The chain carries TRBV5-8 and TRBJ2-5; possible D gene TRBD1, 6 bases. With 4 bases removed from V and 5 bases from J, the gap between germline ends came to 21 bases. This CDR3 is 16 amino acids long. Looked up from germline, CDR1 is SGHTS and CDR2 is YDEGEE. The CDR3 DNA is TGTGCCAGCAGCAATGAGAAACAGGGTCCGCGGGAGACCCAGTACTTC. This codes for CASSNEKQGPRETQYF.

The rearrangement uses TRBV7-8 and TRBJ1-2; 7 bases match TRBD1. CDR1 and CDR2 from the germline V gene are SGHVS and FQNEAQ. After removal of 6 bases from V and 7 bases from J, the junction contained 8 bases not matched to a gene. This CDR3 region has 13 residues. In DNA, the CDR3 is TGTGCCAGCAGTTCAGGGGGAAATCGTGGCTACACCTTC. This sequence encodes CASSSGGNRGYTF.